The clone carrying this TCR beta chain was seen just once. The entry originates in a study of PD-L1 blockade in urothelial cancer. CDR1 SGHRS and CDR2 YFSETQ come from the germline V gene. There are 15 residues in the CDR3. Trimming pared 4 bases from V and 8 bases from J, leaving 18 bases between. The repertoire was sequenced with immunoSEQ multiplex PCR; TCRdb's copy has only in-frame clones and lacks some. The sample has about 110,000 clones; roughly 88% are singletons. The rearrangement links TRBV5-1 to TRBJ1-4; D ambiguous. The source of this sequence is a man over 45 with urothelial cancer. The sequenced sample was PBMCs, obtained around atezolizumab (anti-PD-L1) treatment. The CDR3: CASSPTWRPGEKLFF. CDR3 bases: TGCGCCAGCAGCCCAACGTGGCGGCCCGGGGAAAAACTGTTTTTT.